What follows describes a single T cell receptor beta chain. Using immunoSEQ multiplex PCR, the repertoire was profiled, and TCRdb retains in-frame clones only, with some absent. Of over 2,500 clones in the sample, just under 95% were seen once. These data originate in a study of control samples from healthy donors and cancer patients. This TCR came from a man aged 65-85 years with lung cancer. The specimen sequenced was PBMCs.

The CDR3 DNA reads as TGTGCCAGCAGTGAAGTGCGTGGGAACCCTCTGAACACTGAAGCTTTCTTT. Protein sequence: CASSEVRGNPLNTEAFF. The chain recombines TRBV2 with TRBJ1-1, with D uncertain. The V end was cut by 1 base, the J end by 0 bases, with 15 bases between. In germline, CDR1 is SNHLY, CDR2 FYNNEI. This CDR3 contains 17 residues. The full variable domain, in which reference TRBV2 and TRBJ1-1 provide the parts outside the CDR3, is EPEVTQTPSHQVTQMGQEVILRCVPISNHLYFYWYRQILGQKVEFLVSFYNNEISEKSEIFDDQFSVERPDGSNFTLKIRSTKLEDSAMYFCASSEVRGNPLNTEAFFGQGTRLTVV.